The entry below describes one T cell receptor (beta chain). Its antigen is unknown. This entry is derived from a study of monozygotic twins with inflammatory bowel disease. Study outcomes and limitations: People with IBD had fewer clonotypes in common with others than healthy twins did, especially with disease activity. None of the different T cell subtypes could be distinguished from one another.

With the 5' RACE reads reprocessed, TCRdb shows one record per CDR3 protein and no DNA. The table gives hundreds of thousands of distinct CDR3 sequences; the top ten clones make up 2% to 2.5% of it. The germline gives CDR1 SGHKS, CDR2 YYEKEE (reference sequence). The length of the CDR3 is 18 residues. This TCR derives from a human donor with ulcerative colitis or Crohn's disease, or a healthy co-twin of an affected twin (not recorded which). This chain links TRBV5-5 with TRBJ1-1; no DNA is available, so the TRBD1 call from TCRdb remains unchecked. The sequencing sample was made of blood. The CDR3: CASSLAGDRGVDGTEAFF.